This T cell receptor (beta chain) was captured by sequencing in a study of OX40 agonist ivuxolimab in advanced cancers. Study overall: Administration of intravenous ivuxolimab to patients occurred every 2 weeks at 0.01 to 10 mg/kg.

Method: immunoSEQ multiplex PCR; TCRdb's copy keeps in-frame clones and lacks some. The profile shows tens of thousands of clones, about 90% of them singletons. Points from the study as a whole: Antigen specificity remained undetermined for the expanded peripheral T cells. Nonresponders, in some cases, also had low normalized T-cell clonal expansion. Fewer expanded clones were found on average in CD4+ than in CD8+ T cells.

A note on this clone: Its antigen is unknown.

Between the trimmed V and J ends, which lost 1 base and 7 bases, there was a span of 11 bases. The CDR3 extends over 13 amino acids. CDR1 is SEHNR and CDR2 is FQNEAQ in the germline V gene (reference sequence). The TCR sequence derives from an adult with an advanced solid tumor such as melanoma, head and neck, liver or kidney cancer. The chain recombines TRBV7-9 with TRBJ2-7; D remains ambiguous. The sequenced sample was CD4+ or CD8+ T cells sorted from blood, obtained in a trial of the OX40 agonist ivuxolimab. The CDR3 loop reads CASSLGASREQYF. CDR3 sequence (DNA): TGTGCCAGCAGCTTAGGGGCTTCCCGGGAGCAGTACTTC.